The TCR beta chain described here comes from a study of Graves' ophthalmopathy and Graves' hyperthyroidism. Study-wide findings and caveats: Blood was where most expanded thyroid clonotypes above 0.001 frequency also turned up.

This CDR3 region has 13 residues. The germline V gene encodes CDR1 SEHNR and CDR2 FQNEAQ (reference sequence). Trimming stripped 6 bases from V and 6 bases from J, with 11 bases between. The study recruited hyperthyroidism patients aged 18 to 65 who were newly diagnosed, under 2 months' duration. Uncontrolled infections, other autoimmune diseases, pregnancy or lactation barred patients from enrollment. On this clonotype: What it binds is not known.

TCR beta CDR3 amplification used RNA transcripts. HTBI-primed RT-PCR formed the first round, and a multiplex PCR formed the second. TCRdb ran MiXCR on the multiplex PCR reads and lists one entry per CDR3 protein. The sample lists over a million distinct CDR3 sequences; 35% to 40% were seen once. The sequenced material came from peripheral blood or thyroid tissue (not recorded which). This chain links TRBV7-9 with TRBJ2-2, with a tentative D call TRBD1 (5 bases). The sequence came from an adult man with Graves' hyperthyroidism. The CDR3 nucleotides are TGTGCCAGCAGTGTCGACAGTCCCGGGGAGCTGTTTTTT. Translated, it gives CASSVDSPGELFF. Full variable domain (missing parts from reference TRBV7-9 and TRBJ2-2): DTGVSQNPRHKITKRGQNVTFRCDPISEHNRLYWYRQTLGQGPEFLTYFQNEAQLEKSRLLSDRFSAERPKGSFSTLEIQRTEQGDSAMYLCASSVDSPGELFFGEGSRLTVL.